The rows below give T cell receptor beta chains drawn from one sample of a study of beta chain features in type 1 diabetes. Assay used: immunoSEQ multiplex PCR; TCRdb lists only in-frame clones, some missing. The data hold about 220,000 clones, with 11% observed a single time. Sequencing input: central memory CD4+ T cells from blood. Receptors originate from a man between 18 and 29 years old in good health. CDR3s include the opening cysteine and the closing phenylalanine or tryptophan. D genes are given only for firm matches. Clone size is not always given. Where it is, it says once, few, many or a class for expanded clones.

>.|TRBV30|few|TRBJ2-2
TGTGCCTCCATTTCCCACCTCCCTGGACCCGGAAACACCGGGGAGCTGTTTTTT
CASISHLPGPGNTGELFF
>.|TRBV7-2|.|TRBJ1-4
TGTGCCAGCAGTTCGGGCCCTAATGAAAAACTGTTTTTT
CASSSGPNEKLFF
>.|TRBV5-1|.|TRBJ2-1
TGCGCCAGCAGCTTGGCCTCGGCCAAAAACTACAATGAGCAGTTCTTC
CASSLASAKNYNEQFF
>TRBD2|TRBV19|many|TRBJ2-1
TGTGCCAGTAGTGGGACGCTAGCGGGATCGTACAATGAGCAGTTCTTC
CASSGTLAGSYNEQFF
>TRBD2|TRBV30|.|TRBJ2-1
TGTGCCTGGACCCCACTCGGGACTAGCGGGAGTAGTGAGCAGTTCTTC
CAWTPLGTSGSSEQFF
>.|TRBV15|.|TRBJ2-2
TGTGCCACCAGCAGAAACCGGGAACGGAACACCGGGGAGCTGTTTTTT
CATSRNRERNTGELFF
>TRBD2|TRBV9|many|TRBJ2-1
TGTGCCAGCAGCGTAGGTAGTAGCGGGAGGATTGAGCAGTTCTTC
CASSVGSSGRIEQFF
>.|TRBV4-2|few|TRBJ2-2
TGTGCCAGCAGCCAAGATCCGGCGAACACCGGGGAGCTGTTTTTT
CASSQDPANTGELFF
>TRBD2|TRBV29-1|few|TRBJ2-4
TGCAGCGTTGCCCCGGGACTAGCCCCAGGAGGGGCCAAAAACATTCAGTACTTC
CSVAPGLAPGGAKNIQYF
>.|TRBV9|few|TRBJ2-1
TGTGCCAGCAGCGTTATTTATCTCGGTGAGCAGTTCTTC
CASSVIYLGEQFF
>.|TRBV30|.|TRBJ1-1
TGTGCCTGGGTAGCCGATGGGGCCGGGACTGAAGCTTTCTTT
CAWVADGAGTEAFF
>.|TRBV30|.|TRBJ2-2
TGTGCCTGGAGTCGGACCGCCCATGGGGAGCTGTTTTTT
CAWSRTAHGELFF
>.|TRBV6-6|few|TRBJ2-1
TGTGCCAGCAGTGCTTCCCATGAGCAGTTCTTC
CASSASHEQFF
>.|TRBV2|.|TRBJ2-6
TGTGCCAGCAGTGAAGGAGTTACCGGGGCCAACGTCCTGACTTTC
CASSEGVTGANVLTF
>.|TRBV27|.|TRBJ1-1
TGTGCCAGCAGGAGTATACAGGTGCTCACTGAAGCTTTCTTT
CASRSIQVLTEAFF
>TRBD2|TRBV7-9|.|TRBJ2-1
TGTGCCAGCAGCGAGGGTAGCGGGAGGAACAATGAGCAGTTCTTC
CASSEGSGRNNEQFF
>.|TRBV7-2|.|TRBJ1-1
TGTGCCAGCAGCGAGGGACAGAACACTGAAGCTTTCTTT
CASSEGQNTEAFF
>.|TRBV19|many|TRBJ2-3
TGTGCCAGTAGTATGGAAGGGGGAGATACGCAGTATTTT
CASSMEGGDTQYF
>.|TRBV20-1|.|TRBJ2-4
TGCAGTGCTAGAGATCTCGGCATTCAGTACTTC
CSARDLGIQYF
>TRBD1|TRBV14|many|TRBJ1-2
TGTGCCAGCAGCCAGATACAGGGGGCCCGTGGCTATGGCTACACCTTC
CASSQIQGARGYGYTF
>TRBD2|TRBV4-1|many|TRBJ2-5
TGCGCCAGCAGGCTCGGACTAGCGCAAGAGACCCAGTACTTC
CASRLGLAQETQYF
>.|TRBV18|few|TRBJ2-1
TGTGCCAGCTCAGCACAGCGCGAGCAGTTCTTC
CASSAQREQFF
>.|TRBV19|few|TRBJ2-7
TGTGCCAGTAGTAACCGGGAGCGAGGCGAGCAGTACTTC
CASSNRERGEQYF
>.|TRBV30|.|TRBJ1-4
TGTGCCTGCCCCAGAAGGGGGACTGGTGAAAAACTGTTTTTT
CACPRRGTGEKLFF
>TRBD1|TRBV2|few|TRBJ2-2
TGTGCCAGCAGCCTCGGGACAGCGACCGGGGAGCTGTTTTTT
CASSLGTATGELFF
>.|TRBV7-3|few|TRBJ2-1
TGTGCCAGCAGCCTAGAACCGAGCTCCTACAATGAGCAGTTCTTC
CASSLEPSSYNEQFF
>.|TRBV7-2|many|TRBJ2-3
TGTGCCAGCAGCTTGAGCCCCGTTCCGCAGTATTTT
CASSLSPVPQYF
>TRBD1|TRBV18|once|TRBJ1-1
TGTGCCAGCTCGGCGACAGGGTATGACACTGAAGCTTTCTTT
CASSATGYDTEAFF
>TRBD1|TRBV10-3|many|TRBJ2-5
TGTGCCATCAGTGTCGGGACAGGGGGCGTGGAGACCCAGTACTTC
CAISVGTGGVETQYF
>.|TRBV7-8|few|TRBJ2-2
TGTGCCAGCAGCTTAGTCGCGATGAACACCGGGGAGCTGTTTTTT
CASSLVAMNTGELFF
>.|TRBV7-9|few|TRBJ1-5
TGTGCCAGCAGCCAAGGGTGGGGGAATCAGCCCCAGCATTTT
CASSQGWGNQPQHF
>.|TRBV18|.|TRBJ2-1
TGTGCCAGCTCACCATACACCGTCGCCAATGAGCAGTTCTTC
CASSPYTVANEQFF
>TRBD2|TRBV4-1|few|TRBJ2-1
TGCGCCAGCAGTCGGGAGGGGCGGGGCTCCTACAATGAGCAGTTCTTC
CASSREGRGSYNEQFF
>TRBD2|TRBV5-1|few|TRBJ2-3
TGCGCCAGCAGCTTGCTAGCGGGAGAGGGTGATACGCAGTATTTT
CASSLLAGEGDTQYF
>TRBD1|TRBV7-2|few|TRBJ1-4
TGTGCCAGCAGCCCGGGACAGGGGGCTGAAAAACTGTTTTTT
CASSPGQGAEKLFF
>.|TRBV5-1|.|TRBJ2-3
TGCGCCAGCAGCTTGGGCCAGACAGATACGCAGTATTTT
CASSLGQTDTQYF
>TRBD2|TRBV15|few|TRBJ2-7
TGTGCCACCAGCAGATCGACTAGCGGCAACTCCTACGAGCAGTACTTC
CATSRSTSGNSYEQYF
>.|TRBV29-1|few|TRBJ2-2
TGCAGCGTTGATTTACTACTCACCGGGGAGCTGTTTTTT
CSVDLLLTGELFF
>.|TRBV10-3|.|TRBJ2-3
TGTGCCATCATGGGATACACAGATACGCAGTATTTT
CAIMGYTDTQYF
>.|TRBV18|few|TRBJ2-7
TGTGCCAGCTCGGGCCGACTTGGAAAGTCGGTTTACGAGCAGTACTTC
CASSGRLGKSVYEQYF